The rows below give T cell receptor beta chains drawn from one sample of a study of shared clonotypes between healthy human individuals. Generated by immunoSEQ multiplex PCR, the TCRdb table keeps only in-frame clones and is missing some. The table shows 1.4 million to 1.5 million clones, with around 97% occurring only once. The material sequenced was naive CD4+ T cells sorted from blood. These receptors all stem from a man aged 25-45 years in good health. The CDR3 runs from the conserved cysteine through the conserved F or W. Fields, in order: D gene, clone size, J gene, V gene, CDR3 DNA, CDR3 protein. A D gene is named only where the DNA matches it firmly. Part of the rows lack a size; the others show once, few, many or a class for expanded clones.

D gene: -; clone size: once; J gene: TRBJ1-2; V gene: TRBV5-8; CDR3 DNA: TGTGCCAGCAGCTTAGGGGGTATCTATGGCTACACCTTC; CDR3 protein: CASSLGGIYGYTF
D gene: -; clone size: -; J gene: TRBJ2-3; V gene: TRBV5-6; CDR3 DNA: TGTGCCAGCAGCTTGGTGGTGGGCAGAGATAGCACAGATACGCAGTATTTT; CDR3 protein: CASSLVVGRDSTDTQYF
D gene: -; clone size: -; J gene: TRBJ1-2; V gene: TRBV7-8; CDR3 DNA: TGTGCCAGCAGCTTACCCCATCCCGACAGACTCGACGGCTACACCTTC; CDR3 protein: CASSLPHPDRLDGYTF
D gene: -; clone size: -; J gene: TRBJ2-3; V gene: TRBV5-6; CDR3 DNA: TGTGCCAGCAGCTGGAGGACAGAGACCACAGATACGCAGTATTTT; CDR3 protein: CASSWRTETTDTQYF
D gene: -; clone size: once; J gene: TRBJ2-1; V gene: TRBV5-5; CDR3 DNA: TGTGCCAGCAGCCCGGGGGGCGGGAGCGTCTACAATGAGCAGTTCTTC; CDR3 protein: CASSPGGGSVYNEQFF
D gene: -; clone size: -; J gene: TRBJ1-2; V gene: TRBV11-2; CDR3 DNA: TGTGCCAGCAGCCACTTCAGGACCCCCCCTTCTAACTATGGCTACACCTTC; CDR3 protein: CASSHFRTPPSNYGYTF
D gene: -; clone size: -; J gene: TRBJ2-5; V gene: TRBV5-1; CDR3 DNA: TGCGCCAGCAGCTTGCCTCGGACCGGGGAGACCCAGTACTTC; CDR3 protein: CASSLPRTGETQYF
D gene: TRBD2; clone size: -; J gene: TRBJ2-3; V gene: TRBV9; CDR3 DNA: TGTGCCAGCAGCCGACGGACTAGCGTGGGGCTCGCAGATACGCAGTATTTT; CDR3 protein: CASSRRTSVGLADTQYF
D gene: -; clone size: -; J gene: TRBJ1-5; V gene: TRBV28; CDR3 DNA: TGTGCCAGCGGATACAGGGTTGGTCAGCCCCAGCATTTT; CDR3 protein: CASGYRVGQPQHF
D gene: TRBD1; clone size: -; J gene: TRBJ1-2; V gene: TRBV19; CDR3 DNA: TGTGCCAGTAATCACAGGGGGCTACCTGGCTACACCTTC; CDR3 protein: CASNHRGLPGYTF
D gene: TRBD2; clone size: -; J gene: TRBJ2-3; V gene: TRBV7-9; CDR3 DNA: TGTGCCAGCAGCGTCACTAGCGGGATCACAGATACGCAGTATTTT; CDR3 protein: CASSVTSGITDTQYF
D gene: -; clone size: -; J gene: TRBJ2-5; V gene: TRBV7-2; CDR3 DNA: TGTGCCAGCAGCTCCCGACCGGGCCACCTAGAGGAGACCCAGTACTTC; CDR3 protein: CASSSRPGHLEETQYF
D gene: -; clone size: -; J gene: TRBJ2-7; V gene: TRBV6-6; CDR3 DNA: TGTGCCAGCAGTCAGGGGACCAGCTACGAGCAGTACTTC; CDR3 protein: CASSQGTSYEQYF
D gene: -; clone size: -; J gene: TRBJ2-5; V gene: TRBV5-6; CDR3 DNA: TGTGCCAGCAGCCCAACCGGAGGGAAAGAGACCCAGTACTTC; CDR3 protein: CASSPTGGKETQYF